This is a list of T cell receptor beta chains from one sample in a study of response to subunit inactivated influenza vaccine. A single record per CDR3 protein comes from TCRdb applying MiXCR to the RT-PCR reads. In the table there are roughly 570,000 distinct CDR3 sequences, 13% of which are singletons. The sample was PBMCs from blood, taken 40 to 50 days after vaccination. The receptors stem from a man aged 50 to 59 who received an inactivated influenza vaccine. Both conserved end residues are trimmed from each CDR3. D genes are given only for firm matches.

15,TRBD1,TRBV12-3/TRBV12-4,ASGPQGLLGGNQPQH
13,TRBD2,TRBV7-8,ASSFQTSGFPEQY
12,.,TRBV12-3/TRBV12-4,ASSLPGRRETQY
13,.,TRBV20-1,SARAAKGLRYEQY
13,TRBD2,TRBV5-1,ASSWGGVAIDEQF
13,.,TRBV7-7,GLTRVLGYNSPLH
16,TRBD2,TRBV7-3,ASSLGTSGLSSYNEQF
12,.,TRBV28,ASSRVRVPYEQY
13,.,TRBV12-3/TRBV12-4,ASSLGTFSTDTQY
15,TRBD1,TRBV4-1,ASSQVAGTGGTDTQY
9,.,TRBV20-1,SARFRGEQF
12,.,TRBV20-1,SAPPGGRNQPQH
13,TRBD2,TRBV12-3/TRBV12-4,ASSEGLVNTGQLF
10,.,TRBV12-3/TRBV12-4,ASSFPGSEQF
10,.,TRBV20-1,SAGDLSYEQY
12,.,TRBV5-1,ASSREGGTTEAF